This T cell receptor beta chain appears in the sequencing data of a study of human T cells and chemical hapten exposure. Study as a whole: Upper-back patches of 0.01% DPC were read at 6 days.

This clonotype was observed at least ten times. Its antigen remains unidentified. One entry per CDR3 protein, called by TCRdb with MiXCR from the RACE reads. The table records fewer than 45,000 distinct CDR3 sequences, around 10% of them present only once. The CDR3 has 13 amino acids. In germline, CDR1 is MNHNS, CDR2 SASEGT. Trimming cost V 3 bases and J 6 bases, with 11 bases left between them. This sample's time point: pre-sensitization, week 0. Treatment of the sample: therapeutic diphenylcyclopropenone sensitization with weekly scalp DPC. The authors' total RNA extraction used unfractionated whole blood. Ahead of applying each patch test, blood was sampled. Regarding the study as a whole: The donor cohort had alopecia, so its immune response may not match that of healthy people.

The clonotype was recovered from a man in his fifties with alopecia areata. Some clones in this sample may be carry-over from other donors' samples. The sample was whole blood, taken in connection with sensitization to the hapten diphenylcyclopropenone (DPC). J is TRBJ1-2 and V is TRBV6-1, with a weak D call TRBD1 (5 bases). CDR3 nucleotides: TGTGCCAGCAGTGAGGGTCGAGGGGATGGCTACACCTTC. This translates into CASSEGRGDGYTF.